This record concerns one T cell receptor beta chain sequence. The V gene lost 5 bases and the J gene lost 5 bases, with 15 bases spanning the gap. The CDR3 has 14 residues. Germline lookup yields CDR1 SGHAT and CDR2 FQDESV (reference sequence). The data belong to a study of shared clonotypes between healthy human individuals. Data came from immunoSEQ multiplex PCR; TCRdb stores just in-frame clones and leaves some out. Of more than 2 million clones in the sample, around 96% were seen once. Naive CD8 isolation took CD45RO-negative cells positively selected for CCR7 and excluded terminally differentiated effector memory CD45RA+ cells.

The sequence was obtained from a man between 18 and 35 years old in good health. Sequenced: naive CD8+ T cells sorted from blood. This chain joins TRBV11-1 and TRBJ1-2, with D possibly being TRBD1 (5 bases). Written as DNA, the CDR3 is TGTGCCAGCAGCCCGTTCGGGGACGTTTATGGCTACACCTTC. It specifies CASSPFGDVYGYTF.